These 17 T cell receptor beta chains were all obtained from the same sample, sequenced in a study of CD8 T cells in Susac syndrome. An amount of RNA that ranged from roughly 0.45 to 1 ug was reverse transcribed with random hexamers. Each CDR3 protein gets one entry after TCRdb re-called the immunoSEQ multiplex PCR reads with MiXCR. The data hold roughly 330,000 distinct CDR3 sequences, with 92% observed a single time. Sample: CD4+ T cells from PBMCs. The receptors were gathered from a human donor with multiple sclerosis.

The chain employs TRBV20-1 and TRBJ1-1; D unclear. Germline V gives CDR1 DFQATT, CDR2 SNEGSKA (reference sequence). V dropped 5 bases and J dropped 0 bases, with 7 bases sitting between them. The CDR3 loop spans 12 amino acids. The CDR3 loop reads CSARLLNTEAFF. CDR3 DNA: TGCAGTGCTCGTCTCCTGAACACTGAAGCTTTCTTT.

The chain recombines TRBV19 with TRBJ1-1; 8 bases match TRBD1. This CDR3 spans 17 amino acids. CDR1 LNHDA and CDR2 SQIVND come from the germline V gene (reference sequence). V lost 1 base to trimming and J lost 0 bases; unmatched junction nucleotides: 7. CDR3 loop: CASSIAGTGEMNTEAFF. In nucleotides, the CDR3 is TGTGCCAGTAGTATAGCTGGGACAGGAGAAATGAACACTGAAGCTTTCTTT.

J is TRBJ2-4 and V is TRBV11-3; TRBD2 might be the D (6 bases). V was shortened by 5 bases and J by 0 bases, with 14 bases between the two germline ends. Germline V lookup: CDR1 SGHNT, CDR2 YENEEA. The CDR3 length is 16 residues. DNA of the CDR3: TGTGCCAGCAGCCCCGGGGCGGGGCGAGCCAAAAACATTCAGTACTTC. Protein product: CASSPGAGRAKNIQYF.

The chain recombines TRBV6-5 with TRBJ1-1, with a tentative D call TRBD1 (6 bases). The CDR3 contains 15 residues. Trimming left V 8 bases short and J 1 base short, with 17 bases between. Germline V lookup: CDR1 MNHEY, CDR2 SVGAGI. In DNA, the CDR3 is TGTGCCAGCGGACGGGGGCGACGGGGGAACACTGAAGCTTTCTTT. Translating gives CASGRGRRGNTEAFF.

The rearrangement uses TRBV2 and TRBJ2-1; D is unresolved. This CDR3 has 16 residues. CDR1 and CDR2 (germline): SNHLY, FYNNEI. V shed 2 bases and J shed 2 bases, with 13 bases lying between them. The CDR3 DNA reads as TGTGCCAGCAGTGAATTGGGTTCACAAACCTACAATGAGCAGTTCTTC. Residues: CASSELGSQTYNEQFF.

V usage is TRBV7-9 and J usage is TRBJ1-3, with no clear D. The ends were cut back, 1 base at V and 5 bases at J, with 15 bases in the middle. Germline CDR1 reads SEHNR; CDR2 reads FQNEAQ (reference sequence). This CDR3 has 16 residues. For the CDR3, the DNA is TGTGCCAGCAGCTTAGTGACACAAGGGATGAGAAACACCATATATTTT. It specifies CASSLVTQGMRNTIYF.

J is TRBJ2-1 and V is TRBV4-1, with D tentatively TRBD2 (5 bases). CDR1 is MGHRA, CDR2 YSYEKL, per germline. CDR3 length equals 17 residues. The germline V and J ends were trimmed by 1 base and 0 bases, with 13 bases remaining between them. The CDR3 sequence: CASSQGLLAHSYNEQFF. The CDR3 DNA follows: TGCGCCAGCAGCCAAGGGCTTCTAGCTCACTCCTACAATGAGCAGTTCTTC.

The rearrangement links TRBV18 to TRBJ1-2; no reliable D call. Trimming took 5 bases from V and 4 from J, leaving 17 bases between them. The CDR3 is 15 residues long. The germline gives CDR1 KGHSH, CDR2 LQKENI. DNA of the CDR3: TGTGCCAGCTCATCAGATCACCGGGTGGGCTATGGCTACACCTTC. As protein: CASSSDHRVGYGYTF.

This chain uses TRBV6-5 with TRBJ1-5; 7 bases line up with TRBD1. Trimming removed 6 bases from V and 7 bases from J; junction bases left unmatched: 9. In germline, CDR1 is MNHEY, CDR2 SVGAGI. The CDR3 runs to 14 residues. CDR3 sequence reads: CASRPTGFRQPQHF. DNA of the CDR3: TGTGCCAGCAGACCGACAGGGTTCAGGCAGCCCCAGCATTTT.

The chain combines TRBV20-1 with TRBJ2-1, with D tentatively TRBD2 (5 bases). The CDR3 spans 12 residues. Germline CDR1 reads DFQATT; CDR2 reads SNEGSKA (reference sequence). Trimming stripped 3 bases from V and 7 bases from J, with 10 bases between. CDR3 residues: CSASQLVNEQFF. DNA of the CDR3: TGCAGTGCTAGTCAACTAGTAAATGAGCAGTTCTTC.

J is TRBJ1-2 and V is TRBV3-1, with no clear D. Trimming cost V 4 bases and J 4 bases, with 7 bases left between them. This CDR3 region has 12 residues. The germline CDR1 and CDR2 sequences are LGHDT and YNNKEL (reference sequence). CDR3 sequence reads: CASSRLFYGYTF. In DNA, the CDR3 is TGTGCCAGCAGCCGGTTGTTCTATGGCTACACCTTC.

The rearrangement uses TRBV7-6 and TRBJ2-3, with 8 bases lining up with TRBD2. This CDR3 is built from 15 residues. CDR1 and CDR2 from the germline V gene are SGHVS and FNYEAQ. V shed 5 bases and J 7 bases; nucleotides not matched to a gene: 11. Here the CDR3 reads CASSPRSGSRNTQYF. The CDR3 DNA reads as TGTGCCAGCAGCCCCCGGAGCGGGAGTAGGAATACGCAGTATTTT.

CDR3 amino acids: CSVERQRPDTQYF. CDR3 DNA: TGCAGCGTTGAACGGCAGCGCCCAGATACGCAGTATTTT. The V gene is TRBV29-1, the J gene TRBJ2-3; D unresolved. This CDR3 region has 13 residues. The germline gives CDR1 SQVTM, CDR2 ANQGSEA. V dropped 2 bases and J dropped 4 bases, with 10 bases sitting between them.

The rearrangement uses TRBV19 and TRBJ2-5; D is undetermined. Germline values: CDR1 LNHDA, CDR2 SQIVND (reference sequence). CDR3 length: 14 residues. Between the trimmed V and J ends, which lost 6 bases and 2 bases, there was a span of 13 bases. In nucleotides, the CDR3 is TGTGCCAGTAGCCCCCAGGCCGCTCAAGAGACCCAGTACTTC. This gives the protein CASSPQAAQETQYF.

This clonotype was picked up one time. V is TRBV3-1 and J is TRBJ1-1; tentatively, D is TRBD1 (6 bases). Trimming cost V 4 bases and J 11 bases, with 17 bases left between them. Germline V lookup: CDR1 LGHDT, CDR2 YNNKEL (reference sequence). CDR3 length: 13 amino acids. CDR3 sequence (DNA): TGTGCCAGCAGCCCTCACGGCAGGGGAGCGGCTTTCTTT. Protein product: CASSPHGRGAAFF.

V is TRBV6-1 and J is TRBJ1-5, with a tentative D call TRBD1 (6 bases). The V end was cut by 4 bases, the J end by 6 bases, with 19 bases between. CDR3 size: 16 residues. The germline CDR1 and CDR2 sequences are MNHNS and SASEGT. CDR3 sequence reads: CASSVGTNLGSQPQHF. The CDR3 DNA follows: TGTGCCAGCAGTGTCGGGACAAATCTCGGTAGTCAGCCCCAGCATTTT.

The chain is built from TRBV3-1 and TRBJ2-7, with 7 bases fitting TRBD2. Germline V lookup: CDR1 LGHDT, CDR2 YNNKEL (reference sequence). This CDR3 is built from 13 residues. V shed 1 base, J shed 9 bases, and the junction held 6 bases outside the gene matches. The CDR3 DNA reads as TGTGCCAGCAGCCAAGGAGGTGGGAGGGCGCAGTACTTC. Its protein is CASSQGGGRAQYF.